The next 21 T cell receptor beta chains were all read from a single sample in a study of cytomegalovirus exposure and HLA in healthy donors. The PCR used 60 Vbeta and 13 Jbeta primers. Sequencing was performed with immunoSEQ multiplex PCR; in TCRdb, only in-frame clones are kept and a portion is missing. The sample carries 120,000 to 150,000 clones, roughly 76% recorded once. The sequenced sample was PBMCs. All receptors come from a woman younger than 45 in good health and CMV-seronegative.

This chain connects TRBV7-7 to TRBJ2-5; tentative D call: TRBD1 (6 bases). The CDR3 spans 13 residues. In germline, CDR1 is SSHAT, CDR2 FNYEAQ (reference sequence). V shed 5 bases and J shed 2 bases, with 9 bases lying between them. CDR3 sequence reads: CASSIGQQETQYF. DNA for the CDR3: TGTGCCAGCAGCATAGGACAGCAAGAGACCCAGTACTTC. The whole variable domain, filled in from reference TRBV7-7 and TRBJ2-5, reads GAGVSQSPRYKVTKRGQDVTLRCDPISSHATLYWYQQALGQGPEFLTYFNYEAQPDKSGLPSDRFSAERPEGSISTLTIQRTEQRDSAMYRCASSIGQQETQYFGPGTRLLVL.

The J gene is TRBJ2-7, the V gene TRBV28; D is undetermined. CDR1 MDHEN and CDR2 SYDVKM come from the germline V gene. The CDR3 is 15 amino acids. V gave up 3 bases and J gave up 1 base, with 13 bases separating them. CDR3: CASSLRPVVSYEQYF. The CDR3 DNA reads TGTGCCAGCAGTTTGCGGCCAGTTGTTTCCTACGAGCAGTACTTC.

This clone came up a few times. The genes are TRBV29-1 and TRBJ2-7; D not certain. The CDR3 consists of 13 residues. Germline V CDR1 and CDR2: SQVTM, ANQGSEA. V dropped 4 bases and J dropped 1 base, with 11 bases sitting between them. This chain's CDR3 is CSVVVQASYEQYF. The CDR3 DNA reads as TGCAGCGTTGTAGTTCAGGCGTCCTACGAGCAGTACTTC.

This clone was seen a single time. For the CDR3, the DNA is TGCGCCAGCAGCTTGATACCGGGAGATACGCAGTATTTT. It codes for CASSLIPGDTQYF. The rearrangement joins TRBV5-1 to TRBJ2-3, with D unclear. This CDR3 region has 13 residues. CDR1 and CDR2 from the germline V gene are SGHRS and YFSETQ. Trimming took 1 base from V and 5 from J, leaving 8 bases between them.

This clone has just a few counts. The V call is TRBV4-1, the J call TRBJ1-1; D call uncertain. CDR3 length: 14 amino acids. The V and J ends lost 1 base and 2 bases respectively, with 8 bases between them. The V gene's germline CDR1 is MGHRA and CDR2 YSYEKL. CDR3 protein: CASSQAYSNTEAFF. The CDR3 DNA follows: TGCGCCAGCAGCCAAGCGTACAGTAACACTGAAGCTTTCTTT.

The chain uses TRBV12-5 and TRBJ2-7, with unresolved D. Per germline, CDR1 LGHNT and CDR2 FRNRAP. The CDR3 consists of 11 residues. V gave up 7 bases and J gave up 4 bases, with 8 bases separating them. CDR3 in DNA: TGTGCTAGTGCCCGGAGATACGAGCAGTACTTC. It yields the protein CASARRYEQYF.

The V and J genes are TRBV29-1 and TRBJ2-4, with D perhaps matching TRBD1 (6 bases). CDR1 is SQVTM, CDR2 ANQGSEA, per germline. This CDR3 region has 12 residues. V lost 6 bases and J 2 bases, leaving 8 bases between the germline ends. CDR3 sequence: CSVGQTKNIQYF. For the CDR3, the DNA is TGCAGCGTCGGACAGACCAAAAACATTCAGTACTTC.

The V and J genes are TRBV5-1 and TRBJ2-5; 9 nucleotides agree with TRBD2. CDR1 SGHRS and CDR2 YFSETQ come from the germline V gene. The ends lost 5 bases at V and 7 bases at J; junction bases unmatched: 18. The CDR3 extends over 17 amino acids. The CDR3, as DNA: TGCGCCAGCAGTTTCCCCCGTGGCGGGGGGGCTAGTGGGACCCAGTACTTC. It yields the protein CASSFPRGGGASGTQYF. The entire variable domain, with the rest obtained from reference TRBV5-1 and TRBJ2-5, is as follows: KAGVTQTPRYLIKTRGQQVTLSCSPISGHRSVSWYQQTPGQGLQFLFEYFSETQRNKGNFPGRFSGRQFSNSRSEMNVSTLELGDSALYLCASSFPRGGGASGTQYFGPGTRLLVL.

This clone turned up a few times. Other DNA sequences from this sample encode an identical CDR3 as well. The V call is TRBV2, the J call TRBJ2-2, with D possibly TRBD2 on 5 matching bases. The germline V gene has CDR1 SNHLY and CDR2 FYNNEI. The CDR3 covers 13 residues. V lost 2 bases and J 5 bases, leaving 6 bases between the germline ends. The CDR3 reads CASSERGTGELFF. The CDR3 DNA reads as TGTGCCAGCAGTGAAAGAGGGACCGGGGAGCTGTTTTTT. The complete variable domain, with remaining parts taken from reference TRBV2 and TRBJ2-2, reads EPEVTQTPSHQVTQMGQEVILRCVPISNHLYFYWYRQILGQKVEFLVSFYNNEISEKSEIFDDQFSVERPDGSNFTLKIRSTKLEDSAMYFCASSERGTGELFFGEGSRLTVL.

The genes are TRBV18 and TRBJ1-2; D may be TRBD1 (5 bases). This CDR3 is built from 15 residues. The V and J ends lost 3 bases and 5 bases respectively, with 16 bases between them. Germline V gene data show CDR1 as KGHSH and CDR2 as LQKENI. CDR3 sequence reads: CASSPGQDGPYGYTF. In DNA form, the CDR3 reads TGTGCCAGCTCACCGGGGCAGGATGGGCCTTATGGCTACACCTTC. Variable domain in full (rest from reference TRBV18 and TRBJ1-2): NAGVMQNPRHLVRRRGQEARLRCSPMKGHSHVYWYRQLPEEGLKFMVYLQKENIIDESGMPKERFSAEFPKEGPSILRIQQVVRGDSAAYFCASSPGQDGPYGYTFGSGTRLTVV.

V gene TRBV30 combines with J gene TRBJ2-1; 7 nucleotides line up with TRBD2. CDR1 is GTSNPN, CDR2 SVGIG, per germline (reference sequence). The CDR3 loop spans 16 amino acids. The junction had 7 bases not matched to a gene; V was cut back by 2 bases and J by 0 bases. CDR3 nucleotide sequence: TGTGCCTGGAGTACTCTAGCGGATAGCTCCTACAATGAGCAGTTCTTC. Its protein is CAWSTLADSSYNEQFF.

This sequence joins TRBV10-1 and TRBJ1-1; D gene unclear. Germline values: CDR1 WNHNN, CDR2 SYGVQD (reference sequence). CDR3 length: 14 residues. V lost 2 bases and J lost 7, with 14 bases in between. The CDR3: CASSESSAPGEAFF. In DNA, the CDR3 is TGCGCCAGCAGTGAGAGCAGCGCCCCCGGTGAAGCTTTCTTT.

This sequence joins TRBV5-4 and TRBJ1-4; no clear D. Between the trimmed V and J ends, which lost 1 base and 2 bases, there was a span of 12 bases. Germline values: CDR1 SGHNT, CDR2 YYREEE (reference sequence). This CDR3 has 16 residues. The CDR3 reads CASSLNEGETNEKLFF. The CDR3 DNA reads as TGTGCCAGCAGCTTGAATGAGGGTGAGACTAATGAAAAACTGTTTTTT. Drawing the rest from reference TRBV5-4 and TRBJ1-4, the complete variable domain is ETGVTQSPTHLIKTRGQQVTLRCSSQSGHNTVSWYQQALGQGPQFIFQYYREEENGRGNFPPRFSGLQFPNYSSELNVNALELDDSALYLCASSLNEGETNEKLFFGSGTQLSVL.

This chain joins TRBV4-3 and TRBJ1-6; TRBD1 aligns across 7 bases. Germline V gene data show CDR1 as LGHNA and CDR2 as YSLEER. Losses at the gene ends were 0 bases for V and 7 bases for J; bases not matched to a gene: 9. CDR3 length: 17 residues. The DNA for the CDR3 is TGCGCCAGCAGCCAAGATTACCCAGGGGGTCTCAATTCACCCCTCCACTTT. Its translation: CASSQDYPGGLNSPLHF.

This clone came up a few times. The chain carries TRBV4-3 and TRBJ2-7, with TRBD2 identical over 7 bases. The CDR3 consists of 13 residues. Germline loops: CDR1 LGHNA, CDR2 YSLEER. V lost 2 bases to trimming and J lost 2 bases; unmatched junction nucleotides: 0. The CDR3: CASSQLAAYEQYF. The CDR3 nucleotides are TGCGCCAGCAGCCAACTAGCGGCCTACGAGCAGTACTTC.

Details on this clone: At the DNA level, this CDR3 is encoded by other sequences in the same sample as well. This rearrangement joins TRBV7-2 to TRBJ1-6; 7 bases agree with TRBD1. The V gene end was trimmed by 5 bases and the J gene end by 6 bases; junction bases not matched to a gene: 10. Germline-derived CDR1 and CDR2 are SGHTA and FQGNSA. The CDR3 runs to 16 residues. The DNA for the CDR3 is TGTGCCAGCAGCCCTTTCGAGGGGGCGATTAATTCACCCCTCCACTTT. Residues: CASSPFEGAINSPLHF.

The CDR3 reads CASWDRGGGELFF. CDR3 coding DNA: TGTGCCAGCTGGGACAGGGGCGGCGGGGAGCTGTTTTTT. The gene calls are TRBV2 and TRBJ2-2; 10 bases are a match to TRBD1. V lost 8 bases to trimming and J lost 7 bases; unmatched junction nucleotides: 4. Germline V gene sequence: CDR1 SNHLY, CDR2 FYNNEI. The CDR3 runs to 13 residues.

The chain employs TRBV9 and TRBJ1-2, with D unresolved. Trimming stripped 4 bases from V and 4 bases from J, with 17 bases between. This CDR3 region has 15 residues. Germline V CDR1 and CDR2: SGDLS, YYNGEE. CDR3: CASSPRVGLGYGYTF. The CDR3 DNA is TGTGCCAGCAGCCCGAGGGTGGGCCTAGGCTATGGCTACACCTTC.

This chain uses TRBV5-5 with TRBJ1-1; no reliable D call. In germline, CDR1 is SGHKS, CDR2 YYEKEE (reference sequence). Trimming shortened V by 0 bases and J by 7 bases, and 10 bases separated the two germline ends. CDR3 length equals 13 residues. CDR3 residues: CASSLERYNEAFF. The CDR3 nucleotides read TGTGCCAGCAGCTTGGAGAGGTATAATGAAGCTTTCTTT.

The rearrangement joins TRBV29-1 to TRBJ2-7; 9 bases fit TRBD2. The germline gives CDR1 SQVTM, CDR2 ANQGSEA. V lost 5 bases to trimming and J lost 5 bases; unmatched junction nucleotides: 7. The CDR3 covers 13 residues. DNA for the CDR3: TGCAGCGTTCCGGGACTAGCAACGAACGAGCAGTACTTC. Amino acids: CSVPGLATNEQYF.

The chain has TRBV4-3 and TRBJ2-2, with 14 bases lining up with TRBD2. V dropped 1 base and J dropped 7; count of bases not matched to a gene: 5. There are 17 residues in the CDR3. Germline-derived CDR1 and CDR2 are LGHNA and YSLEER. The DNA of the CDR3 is TGCGCCAGCAGCCAAGGGACTAGCGGGGGGTTGGGCGGGGAGCTGTTTTTT. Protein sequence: CASSQGTSGGLGGELFF.